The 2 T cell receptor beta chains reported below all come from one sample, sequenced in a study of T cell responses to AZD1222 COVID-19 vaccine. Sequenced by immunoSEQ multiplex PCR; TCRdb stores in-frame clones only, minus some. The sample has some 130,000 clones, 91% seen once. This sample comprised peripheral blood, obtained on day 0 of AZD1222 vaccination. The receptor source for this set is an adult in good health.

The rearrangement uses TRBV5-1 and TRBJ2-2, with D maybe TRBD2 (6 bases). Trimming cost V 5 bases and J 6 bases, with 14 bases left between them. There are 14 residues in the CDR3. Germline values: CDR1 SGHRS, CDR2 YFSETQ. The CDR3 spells CASSGPAGSGELFF. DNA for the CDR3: TGCGCCAGCAGTGGACCAGCGGGTTCCGGGGAGCTGTTTTTT.

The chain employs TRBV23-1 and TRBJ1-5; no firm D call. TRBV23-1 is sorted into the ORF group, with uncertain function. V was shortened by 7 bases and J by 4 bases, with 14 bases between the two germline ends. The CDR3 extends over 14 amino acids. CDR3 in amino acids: CASIRVVRNQPQHF. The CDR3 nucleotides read TGCGCCAGCATCCGGGTAGTAAGGAATCAGCCCCAGCATTTT.